Following are 30 T cell receptor beta chains from one sample sequenced in a study of cytomegalovirus exposure and HLA in healthy donors. With 60 Vbeta and 13 Jbeta primers, the PCR was carried out. Profiling relied on immunoSEQ multiplex PCR, and the TCRdb table lists in-frame clones only, not all of them. The data show about 180,000 clones, around 76% seen once. Input material: PBMCs. All receptors come from a woman aged 30 to 39 in good health and CMV-seropositive.

This clone has more than one count but fewer than ten. The rearrangement links TRBV6-5 to TRBJ2-3, with D perhaps matching TRBD1 (6 bases). The germline gives CDR1 MNHEY, CDR2 SVGAGI. The CDR3 has 15 amino acids. Trimming removed 2 bases from V and 5 bases from J, with 14 bases in between. CDR3 region: CASSYEAGVIDTQYF. CDR3 nucleotides: TGTGCCAGCAGTTACGAGGCAGGGGTGATAGATACGCAGTATTTT.

The chain joins TRBV19 to TRBJ2-2; weak D call: TRBD1 (5 bases). Germline CDR1 reads LNHDA; CDR2 reads SQIVND (reference sequence). There are 16 residues in the CDR3. The V end was cut by 5 bases, the J end by 0 bases, with 13 bases between. CDR3 protein: CASSPQGETNTGELFF. The CDR3 nucleotides read TGTGCCAGTAGTCCCCAAGGGGAAACGAACACCGGGGAGCTGTTTTTT.

The genes are TRBV18 and TRBJ1-2; D possibly corresponds to TRBD1 (5 bases). The ends were cut back, 3 bases at V and 4 bases at J, with 12 bases in the middle. The CDR3 is made up of 14 amino acids. Per germline, CDR1 KGHSH and CDR2 LQKENI. CDR3 sequence (DNA): TGTGCCAGCTCACCGGGCAGGGAGGCCTATGGCTACACCTTC. Amino acids: CASSPGREAYGYTF.

This clone was recorded once. The chain links TRBV5-1 to TRBJ2-1, with 9 bases fitting TRBD1. J was trimmed by 4 bases and V by 0 bases; bases with no gene match: 5. There are 16 residues in the CDR3. In germline, CDR1 is SGHRS, CDR2 YFSETQ. CDR3 residues: CASSLAGTGWYNEQFF. The CDR3, as DNA: TGCGCCAGCAGCTTGGCCGGGACAGGGTGGTACAATGAGCAGTTCTTC.

As concerns this clone: An end of the junction does not agree with germline; a read error may underlie this. The rearrangement links TRBV25-1 to TRBJ1-2; 8 bases map to TRBD1. Germline loops: CDR1 MGHDK, CDR2 SYGVNS. The CDR3 consists of 16 residues. The CDR3 DNA is TGTGCCAGCAGTGAAACGACAGGGGTCCCTAAGTATGGCTACACCTTC. Its translation: CASSETTGVPKYGYTF.

This clone appeared a few times. The rearrangement uses TRBV15 and TRBJ2-3; D is perhaps TRBD1 (5 bases). Trimming cost V 0 bases and J 0 bases, with 16 bases left between them. The CDR3 has 18 residues. The germline CDR1 and CDR2 sequences are LNHNV and YYDKDF (reference sequence). The CDR3 region has the DNA TGTGCCACCAGCAGAGACCCCCTAGGGGAAACTAGCACAGATACGCAGTATTTT. This encodes CATSRDPLGETSTDTQYF.

The V and J genes are TRBV12-5 and TRBJ2-5; 9 nucleotides align to TRBD1. With V trimmed by 6 bases and J by 4 bases, 6 bases remained unmatched. Germline values: CDR1 LGHNT, CDR2 FRNRAP. CDR3 size: 14 residues. CDR3 coding DNA: TGTGCTAGTGGGATGGGACAGGGCCCAGAGACCCAGTACTTC. Translating gives CASGMGQGPETQYF.

This clone was found a few times. The chain carries TRBV5-8 and TRBJ2-7; 9 bases map to TRBD2. In germline, CDR1 is SGHTS, CDR2 YDEGEE. V gave up 4 bases and J gave up 3 bases; unmatched junction bases: 5. CDR3 size: 14 residues. In nucleotides, the CDR3 is TGTGCCAGCAGCCTTTCTAGCGGGGTCTACGAGCAGTACTTC. Protein product: CASSLSSGVYEQYF. The whole variable domain, filled in from reference TRBV5-8 and TRBJ2-7, reads EAGVTQSPTHLIKTRGQQATLRCSPISGHTSVYWYQQALGLGLQFLLWYDEGEERNRGNFPPRFSGRQFPNYSSELNVNALELEDSALYLCASSLSSGVYEQYFGPGTRLTVT.

This chain links TRBV12-5 with TRBJ1-2; 8 bases fit TRBD1. This CDR3 spans 11 amino acids. Trimming at V came to 5 bases and at J to 13 bases, leaving 6 bases not matched to a gene. The V gene's germline CDR1 is LGHNT and CDR2 FRNRAP. The CDR3 nucleotides read TGTGCTAGTGGTGTCGGGACAGGCGGCACCTTC. It yields the protein CASGVGTGGTF.

A few counts support this clone. The chain uses TRBV7-9 and TRBJ2-3, with D tentatively TRBD2 (5 bases). Trimming pared 1 base from V and 3 bases from J, leaving 8 bases between. The CDR3 is 14 amino acids. Germline CDR1 is SEHNR and CDR2 is FQNEAQ (reference sequence). CDR3 bases: TGTGCCAGCAGCTTAGATGGCGGGACAGATACGCAGTATTTT. It codes for CASSLDGGTDTQYF. Variable domain in full (rest from reference TRBV7-9 and TRBJ2-3): DTGVSQNPRHKITKRGQNVTFRCDPISEHNRLYWYRQTLGQGPEFLTYFQNEAQLEKSRLLSDRFSAERPKGSFSTLEIQRTEQGDSAMYLCASSLDGGTDTQYFGPGTRLTVL.

This clone was counted between two and nine times. The gene calls are TRBV11-3 and TRBJ2-7; D is perhaps TRBD2 (5 bases). V was shortened by 9 bases and J by 3 bases, with 18 bases between the two germline ends. Germline lookup yields CDR1 SGHNT and CDR2 YENEEA. The CDR3 has 14 amino acids. The chain's CDR3 is CASTFRAGDYEQYF. The CDR3 DNA sequence: TGTGCCAGTACTTTCCGGGCGGGTGACTACGAGCAGTACTTC.

The rearrangement links TRBV11-2 to TRBJ2-5, with 7 bases aligning to TRBD1. The J call is doubtful: the DNA matches TRBJ2-7 better. The CDR3 runs to 14 residues. Germline V gene lookup returns CDR1 SGHAT and CDR2 FQNNGV. The DNA for the CDR3 is TGTGCCAGCAGCTTAGATCGCAGGGGGTACGAGCAGTACTTC. Protein sequence: CASSLDRRGYEQYF.

V is TRBV28 and J is TRBJ1-6; D possibly corresponds to TRBD1 (6 bases). V lost 5 bases and J 5 bases, leaving 10 bases between the germline ends. The CDR3 extends over 14 amino acids. From germline, CDR1 is MDHEN and CDR2 SYDVKM. CDR3 sequence: CASSRTVDNSPLHF. CDR3 nucleotides: TGTGCCAGCAGTCGGACAGTCGATAATTCACCCCTCCACTTT. The full variable domain, with the rest looked up from reference TRBV28 and TRBJ1-6, is DVKVTQSSRYLVKRTGEKVFLECVQDMDHENMFWYRQDPGLGLRLIYFSYDVKMKEKGDIPEGYSVSREKKERFSLILESASTNQTSMYLCASSRTVDNSPLHFGNGTRLTVT.

The gene calls are TRBV27 and TRBJ1-5, with TRBD1 matching 9 bases. After removal of 4 bases from V and 0 bases from J, the junction contained 1 base not matched to a gene. The germline CDR1 and CDR2 sequences are MNHEY and SMNVEV (reference sequence). This CDR3 is built from 15 residues. The CDR3 nucleotides read TGTGCCAGCAGTTGGACAGGGGCTAGCAATCAGCCCCAGCATTTT. Protein sequence: CASSWTGASNQPQHF.

The chain has TRBV11-2 and TRBJ2-1; TRBD1 aligns across 7 bases. This CDR3 contains 18 residues. Germline assignment: CDR1 SGHAT and CDR2 FQNNGV. Losses at the gene ends were 4 bases for V and 10 bases for J; bases not matched to a gene: 22. CDR3 in DNA: TGTGCCAGCAGCTGGGTCTTACAGGGGCACTCGTATACATGGGAGCAGTTCTTC. Its protein is CASSWVLQGHSYTWEQFF.

The chain combines TRBV7-9 with TRBJ1-2; D ambiguous. V lost 8 bases, J lost 3 bases, and 16 bases lay in between. The germline CDR1 and CDR2 sequences are SEHNR and FQNEAQ (reference sequence). The CDR3 length is 14 residues. In DNA, the CDR3 is TGTGCCAGCCACCCGACATCGGCTCACTATGGCTACACCTTC. It translates to CASHPTSAHYGYTF.

This chain links TRBV5-1 with TRBJ1-4, with 9 bases fitting TRBD1. The germline CDR1 and CDR2 sequences are SGHRS and YFSETQ. V lost 5 bases to trimming and J lost 0 bases; unmatched junction nucleotides: 8. This CDR3 contains 17 residues. Here the CDR3 DNA reads TGCGCCAGCAGTTCCGGACAGGGGCCTGCAACTAATGAAAAACTGTTTTTT. Protein sequence: CASSSGQGPATNEKLFF.

The gene calls are TRBV6-5 and TRBJ1-2, with TRBD1 matching over 7 bases. The CDR3 covers 16 residues. With V trimmed by 2 bases and J by 5 bases, 11 bases remained unmatched. Germline V lookup: CDR1 MNHEY, CDR2 SVGAGI. CDR3 in DNA: TGTGCCAGCAGTTACGTAACCGCGGAACAGGGGTATGGCTACACCTTC. Its translation is CASSYVTAEQGYGYTF.

This clone has only a few counts. The V call is TRBV2, the J call TRBJ1-1, with TRBD1 matching 7 bases. This CDR3 comprises 16 residues. Trimming removed 4 bases from V and 3 bases from J; junction bases left unmatched: 11. The V gene's germline CDR1 is SNHLY and CDR2 FYNNEI. The CDR3 protein is CASSGPPPDRDTEAFF. The CDR3 bases are TGTGCCAGCAGTGGCCCTCCTCCTGACAGGGACACTGAAGCTTTCTTT. Using reference TRBV2 and TRBJ1-1 for the parts outside the CDR3, the full variable domain is EPEVTQTPSHQVTQMGQEVILRCVPISNHLYFYWYRQILGQKVEFLVSFYNNEISEKSEIFDDQFSVERPDGSNFTLKIRSTKLEDSAMYFCASSGPPPDRDTEAFFGQGTRLTVV.

The J gene is TRBJ2-1, the V gene TRBV11-1, with 7 bases that match TRBD2. V shed 4 bases and J 0 bases; nucleotides not matched to a gene: 6. CDR1 and CDR2 (germline): SGHAT, FQDESV (reference sequence). This CDR3 has 16 amino acids. CDR3 loop: CASSYPSGSSYNEQFF. The CDR3 DNA is TGTGCCAGCAGCTATCCTAGCGGCAGCTCCTACAATGAGCAGTTCTTC.

Remarks on this clone: The same CDR3 is also encoded by other DNA sequences in this sample. The chain carries TRBV21-1 and TRBJ1-1; TRBD1 is taken as the D call from the table, unchecked against the DNA. TRBV21-1 counts as a pseudogene. The length of the CDR3 is 20 residues. This CDR3 is CASSSGRLPGGIDMNTEAFF. DNA of the CDR3: TGTGCCAGCAGCTCCGGTCGACTGCCAGGGGGCATCGATATGAACACTGAAGCTTTCTTT.

The V and J genes are TRBV6-1 and TRBJ1-6, with D unclear. This CDR3 comprises 17 residues. Germline V CDR1 and CDR2: MNHNS, SASEGT. The V and J ends lost 0 bases and 6 bases respectively, with 15 bases between them. This CDR3 reads CASSEAAQAAVNSPLHF. The CDR3, as DNA: TGTGCCAGCAGTGAAGCGGCGCAGGCAGCCGTTAATTCACCCCTCCACTTT.

This clone has just a few counts. The chain employs TRBV21-1 and TRBJ1-6; TRBD1, the D gene given by the table, was not confirmed from the DNA. TRBV21-1 is deemed a pseudogene. The CDR3 is 18 residues long. CDR3 bases: TGTGCCAGCAGCACTCGGGTCCAGGGCCGCTCCTATAATTCACCCCTCCACTTT. It translates to CASSTRVQGRSYNSPLHF.

This clone was counted a few times. The chain uses TRBV2 and TRBJ2-5; 8 bases are a match to TRBD2. Germline lookup yields CDR1 SNHLY and CDR2 FYNNEI. The CDR3 length is 14 residues. Unmatched junction bases numbered 13, after V lost 7 bases and J lost 9 bases. The CDR3 nucleotides read TGTGCCAGCACCGAAGGGCGGGGGGCGCGGGCCCAGTACTTC. This sequence encodes CASTEGRGARAQYF. Drawing the rest from reference TRBV2 and TRBJ2-5, the complete variable domain is EPEVTQTPSHQVTQMGQEVILRCVPISNHLYFYWYRQILGQKVEFLVSFYNNEISEKSEIFDDQFSVERPDGSNFTLKIRSTKLEDSAMYFCASTEGRGARAQYFGPGTRLLVL.

The rearrangement links TRBV30 to TRBJ2-1, with 14 bases aligning to TRBD2. Germline CDR1 reads GTSNPN; CDR2 reads SVGIG (reference sequence). This CDR3 comprises 14 residues. J was trimmed by 9 bases and V by 5 bases; bases with no gene match: 6. The CDR3 nucleotides read TGTGCCTGGGAGACTAGCGGGGGGGCCGTTGAGCAGTTCTTC. This codes for CAWETSGGAVEQFF.

The V and J genes are TRBV18 and TRBJ2-5; TRBD1 aligns across 9 bases. CDR3 length: 16 residues. The V gene end was trimmed by 4 bases and the J gene end by 3 bases; junction bases not matched to a gene: 9. The germline V gene encodes CDR1 KGHSH and CDR2 LQKENI. The CDR3 sequence is CASSLNPGQGEETQYF. CDR3 nucleotide sequence: TGTGCCAGCTCACTTAATCCGGGACAGGGAGAAGAGACCCAGTACTTC.

This clone was detected once. The chain carries TRBV11-3 and TRBJ1-2, with 7 bases identical to TRBD1. Looked up from germline, CDR1 is SGHNT and CDR2 is YENEEA. This CDR3 is 15 amino acids long. J was trimmed by 4 bases and V by 4 bases; bases with no gene match: 9. CDR3 protein: CASSYLSGTAYGYTF. The CDR3 nucleotides read TGTGCCAGCAGCTACCTTTCCGGGACAGCCTATGGCTACACCTTC.

This chain links TRBV5-1 with TRBJ2-1, with TRBD2 matching over 11 bases. The J segment lost 5 bases and the V segment lost 1 base, leaving 8 bases of the junction unmatched. Germline CDR1 is SGHRS and CDR2 is YFSETQ. The CDR3 spans 17 residues. DNA of the CDR3: TGCGCCAGCAGCTTGAGGCCTAGCGGGGGGCTGGACAATGAGCAGTTCTTC. It translates to CASSLRPSGGLDNEQFF.

This clone turned up a few times. The V call is TRBV19, the J call TRBJ1-6, with a weak D call TRBD1 (5 bases). The CDR3 runs 14 residues. Trimming cost V 5 bases and J 7 bases, with 12 bases left between them. CDR1 and CDR2 (germline): LNHDA, SQIVND (reference sequence). In nucleotides, the CDR3 is TGTGCCAGTAGTGGCAGGGTAGGGAATTCACCCCTCCACTTT. Its translation is CASSGRVGNSPLHF.

The chain couples TRBV11-1 to TRBJ1-1; 7 bases line up with TRBD1. This CDR3 has 17 amino acids. Germline loops: CDR1 SGHAT, CDR2 FQDESV (reference sequence). The V segment lost 1 base and the J segment 1 base; nucleotides outside the gene matches: 9. The chain's CDR3 is CASSLVRWQGGNTEAFF. DNA of the CDR3: TGTGCCAGCAGCTTAGTCCGATGGCAGGGGGGGAACACTGAAGCTTTCTTT.